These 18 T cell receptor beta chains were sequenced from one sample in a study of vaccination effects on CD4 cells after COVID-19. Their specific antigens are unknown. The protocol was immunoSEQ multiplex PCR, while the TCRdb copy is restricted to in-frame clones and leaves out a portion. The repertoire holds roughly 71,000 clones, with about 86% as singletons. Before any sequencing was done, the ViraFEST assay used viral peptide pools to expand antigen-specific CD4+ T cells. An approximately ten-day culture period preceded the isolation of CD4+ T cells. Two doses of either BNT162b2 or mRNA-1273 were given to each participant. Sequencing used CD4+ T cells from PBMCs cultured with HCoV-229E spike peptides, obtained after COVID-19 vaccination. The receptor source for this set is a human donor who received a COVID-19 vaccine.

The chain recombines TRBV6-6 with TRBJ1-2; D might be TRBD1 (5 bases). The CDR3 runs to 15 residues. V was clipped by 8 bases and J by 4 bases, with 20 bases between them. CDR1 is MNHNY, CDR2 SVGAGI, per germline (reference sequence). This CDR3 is CASSRQKTSFYGYTF. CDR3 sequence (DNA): TGTGCCAGCTCCAGACAGAAAACGTCTTTCTATGGCTACACCTTC.

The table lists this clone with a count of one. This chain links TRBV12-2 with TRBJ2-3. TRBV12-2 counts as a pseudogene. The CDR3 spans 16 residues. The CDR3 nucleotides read TGTGCAAGTCGCCTGGCGAGTAGTGCTGTCCCAGATACGCAGTATTTT. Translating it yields CASRLASSAVPDTQYF.

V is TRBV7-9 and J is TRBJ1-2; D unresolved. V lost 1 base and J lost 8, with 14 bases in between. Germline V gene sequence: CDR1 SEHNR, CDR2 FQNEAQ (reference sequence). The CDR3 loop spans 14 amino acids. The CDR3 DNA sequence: TGTGCCAGCAGCTTAGAAACTAGACACGACGGCTACACCTTC. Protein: CASSLETRHDGYTF. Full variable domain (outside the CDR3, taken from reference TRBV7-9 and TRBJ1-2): DTGVSQNPRHKITKRGQNVTFRCDPISEHNRLYWYRQTLGQGPEFLTYFQNEAQLEKSRLLSDRFSAERPKGSFSTLEIQRTEQGDSAMYLCASSLETRHDGYTFGSGTRLTVV.

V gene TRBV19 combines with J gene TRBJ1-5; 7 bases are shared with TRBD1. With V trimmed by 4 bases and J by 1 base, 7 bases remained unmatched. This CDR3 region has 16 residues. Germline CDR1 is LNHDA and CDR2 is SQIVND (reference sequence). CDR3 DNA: TGTGCCAGTAGTAAATTTCCGGGACAGAGCAATCAGCCCCAGCATTTT. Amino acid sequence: CASSKFPGQSNQPQHF.

The CDR3 nucleotides are TGTGCCAGCAACTCAATAACAGGGTTGGGGAATGAGCAGTTCTTC. It yields the protein CASNSITGLGNEQFF. The chain joins TRBV28 to TRBJ2-1, with D perhaps matching TRBD1 (6 bases). V lost 7 bases and J 7 bases, leaving 20 bases between the germline ends. This CDR3 region has 15 residues. Looked up from germline, CDR1 is MDHEN and CDR2 is SYDVKM.

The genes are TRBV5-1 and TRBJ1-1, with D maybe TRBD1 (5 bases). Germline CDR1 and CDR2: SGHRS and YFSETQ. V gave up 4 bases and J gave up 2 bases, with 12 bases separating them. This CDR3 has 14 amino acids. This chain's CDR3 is CASSRDGDNTEAFF. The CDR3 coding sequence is TGCGCCAGCAGCCGGGACGGTGATAACACTGAAGCTTTCTTT.

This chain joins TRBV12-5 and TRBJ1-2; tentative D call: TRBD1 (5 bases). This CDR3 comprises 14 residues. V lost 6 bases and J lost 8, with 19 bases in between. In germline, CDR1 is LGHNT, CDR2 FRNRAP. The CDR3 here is CASGHDSTRFGYTF. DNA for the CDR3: TGTGCTAGTGGACACGACAGTACGCGGTTCGGCTACACCTTC.

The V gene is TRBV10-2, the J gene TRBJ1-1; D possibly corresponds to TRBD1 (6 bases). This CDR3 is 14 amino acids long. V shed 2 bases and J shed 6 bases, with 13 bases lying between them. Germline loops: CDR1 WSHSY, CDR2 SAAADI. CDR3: CASSEAAQGSEAFF. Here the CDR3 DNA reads TGCGCCAGCAGTGAGGCGGCCCAGGGGTCTGAAGCTTTCTTT.

CDR3 coding DNA: TGCGCCAGCAGCTTACAGGGGGCGGGGGAAAAACTGTTTTTT. This codes for CASSLQGAGEKLFF. The genes are TRBV5-1 and TRBJ1-4; 9 bases fit TRBD1. The CDR3 covers 14 residues. Germline values: CDR1 SGHRS, CDR2 YFSETQ. V was pared by 2 bases and J by 8 bases, with 4 bases of the junction left unmatched.

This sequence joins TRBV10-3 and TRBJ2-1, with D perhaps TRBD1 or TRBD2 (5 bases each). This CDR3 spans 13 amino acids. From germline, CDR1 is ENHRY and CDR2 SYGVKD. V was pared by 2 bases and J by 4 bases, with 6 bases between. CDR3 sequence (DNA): TGTGCCATCAGTGAGGGGGGTTACAATGAGCAGTTCTTC. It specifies CAISEGGYNEQFF.

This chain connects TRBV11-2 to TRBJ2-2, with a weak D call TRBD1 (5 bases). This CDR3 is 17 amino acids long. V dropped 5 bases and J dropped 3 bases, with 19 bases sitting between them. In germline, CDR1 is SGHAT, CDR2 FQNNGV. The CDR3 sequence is CASSPRGRQSYTGELFF. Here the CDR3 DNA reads TGTGCCAGCAGCCCGAGAGGCAGACAGTCGTACACCGGGGAGCTGTTTTTT.

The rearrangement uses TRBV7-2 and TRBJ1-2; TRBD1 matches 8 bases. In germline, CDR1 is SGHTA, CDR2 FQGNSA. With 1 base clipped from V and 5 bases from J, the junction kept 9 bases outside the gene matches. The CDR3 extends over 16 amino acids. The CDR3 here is CASSLVGTGSLYGYTF. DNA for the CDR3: TGTGCCAGCAGCTTAGTTGGGACAGGTTCATTGTATGGCTACACCTTC.

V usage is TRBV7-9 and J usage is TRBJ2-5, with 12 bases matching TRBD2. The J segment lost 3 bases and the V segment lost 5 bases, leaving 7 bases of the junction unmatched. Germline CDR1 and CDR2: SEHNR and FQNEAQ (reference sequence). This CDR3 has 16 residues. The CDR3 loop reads CASSITSGGPEETQYF. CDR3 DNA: TGTGCCAGCAGCATTACTAGCGGGGGGCCCGAAGAGACCCAGTACTTC.

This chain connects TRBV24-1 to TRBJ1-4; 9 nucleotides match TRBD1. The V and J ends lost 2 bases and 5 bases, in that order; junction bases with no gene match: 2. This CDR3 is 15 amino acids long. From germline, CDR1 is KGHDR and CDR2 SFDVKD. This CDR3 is CATSDSGTGNEKLFF. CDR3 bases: TGTGCCACCAGTGATTCCGGGACAGGGAATGAAAAACTGTTTTTT.

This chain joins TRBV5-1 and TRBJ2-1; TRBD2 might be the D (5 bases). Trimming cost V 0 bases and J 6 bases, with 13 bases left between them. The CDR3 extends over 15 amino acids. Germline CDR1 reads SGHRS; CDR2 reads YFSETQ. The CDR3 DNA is TGCGCCAGCAGCTTGGACGAGGGTTCGGGCAATGAGCAGTTCTTC. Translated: CASSLDEGSGNEQFF.

Here the CDR3 DNA reads TGCAGCGGGGAGGGTTCTGGAAACACCATATATTTT. This translates into CSGEGSGNTIYF. The chain is built from TRBV29-1 and TRBJ1-3; D is ambiguous. CDR1 is SQVTM and CDR2 is ANQGSEA in the germline V gene. The CDR3 runs 12 residues. With 7 bases removed from V and 1 base from J, the gap between germline ends came to 8 bases.

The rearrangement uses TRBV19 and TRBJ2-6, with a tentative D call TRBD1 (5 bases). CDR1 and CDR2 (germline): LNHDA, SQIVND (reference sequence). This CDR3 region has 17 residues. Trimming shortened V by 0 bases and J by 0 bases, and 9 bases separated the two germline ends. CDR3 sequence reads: CASSIDGRGSGANVLTF. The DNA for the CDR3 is TGTGCCAGTAGTATAGATGGAAGGGGCTCTGGGGCCAACGTCCTGACTTTC. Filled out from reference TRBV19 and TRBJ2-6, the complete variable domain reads DGGITQSPKYLFRKEGQNVTLSCEQNLNHDAMYWYRQDPGQGLRLIYYSQIVNDFQKGDIAEGYSVSREKKESFPLTVTSAQKNPTAFYLCASSIDGRGSGANVLTFGAGSRLTVL.

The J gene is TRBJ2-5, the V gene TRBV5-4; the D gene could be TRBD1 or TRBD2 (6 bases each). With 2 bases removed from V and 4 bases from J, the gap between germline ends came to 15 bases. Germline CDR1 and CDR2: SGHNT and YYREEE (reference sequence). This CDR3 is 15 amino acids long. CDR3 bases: TGTGCCAGCAGCTTCTCCGGGGGCTTTGGAGAGACCCAGTACTTC. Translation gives CASSFSGGFGETQYF.